This is a list of T cell receptor beta chains from one sample in a study of shared clonotypes between healthy human individuals. Repertoires were generated with immunoSEQ multiplex PCR, while TCRdb's copy carries only in-frame clones and drops some. This sample has nearly 1,000,000 clones; 60% to 85% occur once, and the top ten carry around 1.5%. Sequencing was carried out using memory CD4+ T cells sorted from blood. The receptors were sampled from a man aged 18-30 years in good health. The CDR3 runs from the conserved cysteine through the conserved F or W. Each record gives: CDR3 protein, CDR3 DNA, V gene, J gene, clone size, D gene. D genes are given only for firm matches. Where a row states a size, it is once, few, many or the class of an expanded clone; other rows omit it.

CASSSQGAPYNEQFF	TGTGCCAGCAGCTCCCAGGGCGCTCCTTACAATGAGCAGTTCTTC	TRBV7-3	TRBJ2-1	-	-
CASSDQQGTGGYTF	TGTGCCAGCAGTGACCAACAGGGTACGGGTGGCTACACCTTC	TRBV6-4	TRBJ1-2	-	-
CASSPRDTSYEQYF	TGTGCCAGCAGCCCCCGGGACACCTCCTACGAGCAGTACTTC	TRBV7-8	TRBJ2-7	few	-
CATSRDQGQYTQYF	TGTGCCACCAGCAGAGATCAGGGCCAATATACGCAGTATTTT	TRBV15	TRBJ2-3	-	-
CAWSVFGKQYF	TGTGCCTGGAGTGTTTTTGGGAAGCAGTACTTC	TRBV30	TRBJ2-7	many	-
CAISTQGAGANVLTF	TGTGCCATCAGTACCCAGGGGGCTGGGGCCAACGTCCTGACTTTC	TRBV10-3	TRBJ2-6	many	TRBD1
CASSLRGTSYNEQFF	TGTGCCAGCAGCTTACGGGGGACCTCCTACAATGAGCAGTTCTTC	TRBV5-6	TRBJ2-1	-	-
CASSMGRGGEEFF	TGCGCCAGCAGCATGGGTAGGGGCGGGGAGGAGTTCTTC	TRBV5-1	TRBJ2-1	-	-
CASLSRRGGPNEQFF	TGTGCCAGCCTTTCGAGGCGGGGGGGGCCTAATGAGCAGTTCTTC	TRBV11-2	TRBJ2-1	-	TRBD2
CAISPGPPYEQYF	TGTGCCATCAGTCCGGGCCCACCCTACGAGCAGTACTTC	TRBV10-3	TRBJ2-7	-	-
CASSPTSGGHNEQFF	TGTGCCAGCTCACCGACTAGCGGGGGCCACAATGAGCAGTTCTTC	TRBV18	TRBJ2-1	-	TRBD2
CASSLSGRLNTEAFF	TGTGCCAGCAGCCTATCCGGGAGACTGAACACTGAAGCTTTCTTT	TRBV5-4	TRBJ1-1	-	-
CASRTGIWTEAFF	TGTGCCAGCAGAACAGGGATTTGGACTGAAGCTTTCTTT	TRBV27	TRBJ1-1	-	-
CASSDSGKHYEQYF	TGTGCCAGCAGTGATAGCGGGAAACACTACGAGCAGTACTTC	TRBV27	TRBJ2-7	-	TRBD2
CASSSGAYNEQFF	TGTGCCAGCTCGTCGGGGGCCTACAATGAGCAGTTCTTC	TRBV18	TRBJ2-1	-	-
CAGGGREWQETQYF	TGTGCCGGTGGGGGGAGGGAGTGGCAAGAGACCCAGTACTTC	TRBV6-1	TRBJ2-5	-	TRBD2
CASAITEKLFF	TGTGCTAGTGCCATAACTGAAAAACTGTTTTTT	TRBV12-5	TRBJ1-4	few	-
CASSEADGPYYEQYF	TGTGCCAGCAGTGAAGCGGACGGACCCTACTACGAGCAGTACTTC	TRBV6-1	TRBJ2-7	-	-
CASSLVGESRYNEQFF	TGCGCCAGCAGCTTGGTTGGGGAGTCCCGCTACAATGAGCAGTTCTTC	TRBV5-1	TRBJ2-1	-	-
CVVRGGTTDTQYF	TGTGTCGTCCGGGGGGGGACCACAGATACGCAGTATTTT	TRBV6-5	TRBJ2-3	few	TRBD2
CASSGLAGVYEQYF	TGTGCCAGCAGCGGGCTAGCGGGAGTCTACGAGCAGTACTTC	TRBV11-2	TRBJ2-7	-	TRBD2
CASSVDAGATDTQYF	TGTGCCAGCAGCGTAGACGCGGGAGCCACAGATACGCAGTATTTT	TRBV9	TRBJ2-3	-	TRBD2
CASSEEAGGVYGYTF	TGTGCCAGCAGTGAAGAGGCAGGGGGGGTCTATGGCTACACCTTC	TRBV2	TRBJ1-2	-	TRBD1
CASSRGTRDEQFF	TGTGCCAGCTCACGGGGAACACGCGATGAGCAGTTCTTC	TRBV18	TRBJ2-1	once	-
CAWSPGDTIQETQYF	TGTGCCTGGTCCCCCGGGGACACAATACAAGAGACCCAGTACTTC	TRBV30	TRBJ2-5	-	-
CASSPQGNEQFF	TGTGCCAGCTCACCACAGGGCAATGAGCAGTTCTTC	TRBV18	TRBJ2-1	few	-
CASSLGGGNTEAFF	TGTGCCAGCAGCTTAGGGGGAGGGAACACTGAAGCTTTCTTT	TRBV7-9	TRBJ1-1	-	-
CAWTQSGRVNTQYF	TGTGCCTGGACCCAAAGTGGGCGAGTAAATACGCAGTATTTT	TRBV30	TRBJ2-3	-	-
CASSPTEGYGYTF	TGTGCCAGCTCACCAACCGAGGGTTATGGCTACACCTTC	TRBV18	TRBJ1-2	-	-
CASSRRAGSGYEQYF	TGTGCCAGCAGCAGAAGGGCAGGGTCGGGCTACGAGCAGTACTTC	TRBV11-2	TRBJ2-7	-	-
CASSPGLAGQYF	TGTGCCAGCAGCCCGGGACTAGCGGGGCAGTATTTT	TRBV5-8	TRBJ2-3	-	TRBD2
CSVLLHSSYNEQFF	TGCAGCGTTCTCCTACACAGCTCCTACAATGAGCAGTTCTTC	TRBV29-1	TRBJ2-1	-	-
CASSEVSGQGGQPQHF	TGTGCCAGTAGCGAAGTTAGTGGACAGGGGGGACAGCCCCAGCATTTT	TRBV19	TRBJ1-5	-	TRBD1
CASSLGVRGTGVYEQYF	TGCGCCAGCAGCTTGGGAGTTCGGGGGACAGGGGTGTACGAGCAGTACTTC	TRBV5-1	TRBJ2-7	-	TRBD1
CASSPSRLLANYGYTF	TGTGCCAGCTCACCGTCGCGTCTTCTAGCTAACTATGGCTACACCTTC	TRBV18	TRBJ1-2	-	-
CASSLEQGISYGYTF	TGCGCCAGCAGCTTGGAACAGGGGATTTCCTATGGCTACACCTTC	TRBV5-1	TRBJ1-2	-	TRBD1
CASSSSSRGNEQFF	TGTGCCAGTAGTAGTTCGTCCAGGGGCAATGAGCAGTTCTTC	TRBV19	TRBJ2-1	-	-
CASSLLQLYEQYF	TGTGCCAGCAGCCTACTCCAGCTCTACGAGCAGTACTTC	TRBV2	TRBJ2-7	-	-
CASSVRQGVEQYF	TGCGCCAGCAGCGTCAGACAGGGTGTCGAGCAGTACTTC	TRBV5-1	TRBJ2-7	-	TRBD1
CASSPRDNPGIYTF	TGTGCCAGCTCACCCCGCGACAATCCTGGGATCTACACCTTC	TRBV18	TRBJ1-2	-	-
CASSRVNTEAFF	TGTGCCAGCAGCCGGGTGAACACTGAAGCTTTCTTT	TRBV7-9	TRBJ1-1	-	-
CASSEVTGRGWETQYF	TGTGCCAGCAGTGAAGTTACAGGCCGGGGGTGGGAGACCCAGTACTTC	TRBV2	TRBJ2-5	-	-
CASRPVRSGANVLTF	TGTGCCAGCAGACCGGTGCGCTCTGGGGCCAACGTCCTGACTTTC	TRBV6-5	TRBJ2-6	-	-
CASSYVRDSPRNEQFF	TGTGCCAGCAGTTACGTCCGCGACTCGCCTAGGAATGAGCAGTTCTTC	TRBV6-5	TRBJ2-1	-	-
CASSQVRDRDYGYTF	TGCGCCAGCAGCCAAGTCCGGGACAGGGACTATGGCTACACCTTC	TRBV4-3	TRBJ1-2	-	TRBD1
CASSRGAGVSYNEQFF	TGTGCCAGCAGCCGAGGGGCGGGAGTGTCCTACAATGAGCAGTTCTTC	TRBV7-9	TRBJ2-1	-	TRBD2
CSVDKAGMNTEAFF	TGCAGCGTCGATAAGGCAGGGATGAACACTGAAGCTTTCTTT	TRBV29-1	TRBJ1-1	few	-
CASSLAGSVLGGYTF	TGTGCCAGCAGCTTAGCAGGGAGCGTATTAGGGGGCTACACCTTC	TRBV7-8	TRBJ1-2	-	-
CASSLVRQGEAFF	TGTGCCAGCAGCTTAGTCAGGCAGGGTGAAGCTTTCTTT	TRBV11-1	TRBJ1-1	once	-
CASSKGGSQPEAFF	TGTGCCAGCAGCAAGGGGGGCAGCCAGCCTGAAGCTTTCTTT	TRBV9	TRBJ1-1	once	-
CASSVHTSEAFF	TGTGCCAGCAGTGTGCACACCAGTGAAGCTTTCTTT	TRBV25-1	TRBJ1-1	once	-
CASSREQETQYF	TGTGCCAGTAGTCGGGAACAAGAGACCCAGTACTTC	TRBV5-4	TRBJ2-5	-	-
CASSAEGQANEKLFF	TGTGCCAGCAGCGCCGAGGGACAGGCTAATGAAAAACTGTTTTTT	TRBV7-6	TRBJ1-4	-	TRBD1